The T cell receptor beta chain under discussion was sequenced for a study of T cell responses to AZD1222 COVID-19 vaccine. Trimming cost V 5 bases and J 4 bases, with 11 bases left between them. The germline CDR1 and CDR2 sequences are SEHNR and FQNEAQ (reference sequence). The CDR3 consists of 13 residues. Points from the study as a whole: At baseline, just a handful of AZD1222 recipients tested seropositive. Reports indicate that nearly half of spike-specific TCRs are directed at unmutated variant regions.

Remarks on this clone: The antigen is undetermined.

Assay used: immunoSEQ multiplex PCR; TCRdb lists only in-frame clones, some missing. The sample yields over 150,000 clones, 80% to 95% seen once. Sequenced material: peripheral blood, taken on day 0 of AZD1222 vaccination. The clonotype originates from an adult in good health. The chain links TRBV7-9 to TRBJ1-1; no firm D call. The CDR3 DNA is TGTGCCAGCAGCAGACTCGACGGCACTGAAGCTTTCTTT. This codes for CASSRLDGTEAFF.